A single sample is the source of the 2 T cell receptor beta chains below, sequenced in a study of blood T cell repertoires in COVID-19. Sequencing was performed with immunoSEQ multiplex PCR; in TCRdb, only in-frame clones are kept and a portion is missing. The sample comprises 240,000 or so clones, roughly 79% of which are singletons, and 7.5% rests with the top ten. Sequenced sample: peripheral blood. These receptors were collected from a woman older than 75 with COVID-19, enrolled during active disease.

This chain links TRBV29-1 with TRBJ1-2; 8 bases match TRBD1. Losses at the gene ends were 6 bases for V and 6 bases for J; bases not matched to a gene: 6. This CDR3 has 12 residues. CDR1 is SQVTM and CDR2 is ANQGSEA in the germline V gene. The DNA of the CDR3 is TGCAGCGTCCCCACAGGGGGGGATGGCTACACCTTC. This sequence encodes CSVPTGGDGYTF.

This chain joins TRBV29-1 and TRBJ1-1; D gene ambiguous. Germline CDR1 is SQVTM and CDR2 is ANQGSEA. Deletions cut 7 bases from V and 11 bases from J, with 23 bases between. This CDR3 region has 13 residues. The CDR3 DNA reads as TGCAGCGCTCTACCGGTAGGACTTCGAGGGGCTTTCTTT. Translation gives CSALPVGLRGAFF. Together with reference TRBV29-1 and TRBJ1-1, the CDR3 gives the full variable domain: SAVISQKPSRDICQRGTSLTIQCQVDSQVTMMFWYRQQPGQSLTLIATANQGSEATYESGFVIDKFPISRPNLTFSTLTVSNMSPEDSSIYLCSALPVGLRGAFFGQGTRLTVV.